The 28 T cell receptor beta chains presented below share a single source sample, sequenced in a study of blood T cell repertoires in COVID-19. The table came from immunoSEQ multiplex PCR; TCRdb's copy has only in-frame clones and leaves some out. The sample holds 300,000 or so clones; around 89% are singletons and the top ten take roughly 3.3%. The sample was peripheral blood. These receptors were obtained from a woman aged 35 to 49 with acute or convalescent COVID-19.

The CDR3 loop is CASSYRTGAQGTEAFF. CDR3 nucleotide sequence: TGTGCCAGCAGTTATCGGACAGGGGCGCAGGGCACTGAAGCTTTCTTT. The chain has TRBV6-6 and TRBJ1-1, with 9 bases identical to TRBD1. Germline CDR1 MNHNY, CDR2 SVGAGI (reference sequence). The CDR3 extends over 16 amino acids. After removal of 3 bases from V and 4 bases from J, the junction contained 9 bases not matched to a gene.

The chain couples TRBV19 to TRBJ1-2, with D tentatively TRBD1 (6 bases). Germline loops: CDR1 LNHDA, CDR2 SQIVND (reference sequence). The CDR3 sequence is 17 residues long. V shed 1 base and J shed 4 bases, with 19 bases lying between them. The chain's CDR3 is CASSIGGSGARFYGYTF. The CDR3 DNA reads TGTGCCAGTAGTATAGGGGGCTCAGGGGCCCGGTTCTATGGCTACACCTTC.

In its sample, this clone was seen once. The chain's CDR3 is CASSFTGGSHEQYV. CDR3 sequence (DNA): TGTGCCAGCAGTTTTACAGGGGGCTCCCACGAGCAGTACGTC. This chain uses TRBV27 with TRBJ2-7, with TRBD1 matching over 9 bases. CDR3 length equals 14 residues. CDR1 is MNHEY, CDR2 SMNVEV, per germline (reference sequence).

The CDR3 sequence is CASSRRGSGGETQYF. The CDR3 region has the DNA TGTGCCAGCAGCCGTCGAGGTAGCGGGGGAGAGACCCAGTACTTC. The rearrangement joins TRBV7-9 to TRBJ2-5; 9 bases agree with TRBD2. The CDR3 spans 15 residues. The germline gives CDR1 SEHNR, CDR2 FQNEAQ (reference sequence). The ends lost 5 bases at V and 4 bases at J; junction bases unmatched: 8.

The V gene is TRBV4-1, the J gene TRBJ1-2; TRBD1 might be the D (5 bases). V was clipped by 0 bases and J by 4 bases, with 12 bases between them. Germline V gives CDR1 MGHRA, CDR2 YSYEKL. The CDR3 has 15 residues. In DNA form, the CDR3 reads TGCGCCAGCAGCCAAGAACGAGGGAGGGGCTATGGCTACACCTTC. Protein: CASSQERGRGYGYTF.

The sample holds one count of this clone. As DNA, the CDR3 is TGTGCCAGCAGTGAATTGCGGGGGCGGAACACTGAAGCTTTCTTT. Its translation is CASSELRGRNTEAFF. The chain joins TRBV25-1 to TRBJ1-1, with D perhaps matching TRBD1 (6 bases). V was pared by 1 base and J by 1 base, with 10 bases between. This CDR3 contains 15 residues. Germline CDR1 MGHDK, CDR2 SYGVNS.

This CDR3 reads CASSLSGGPTYNEQFF. In DNA form, the CDR3 reads TGTGCCAGCAGCCTCAGCGGGGGGCCAACCTACAATGAGCAGTTCTTC. The chain combines TRBV9 with TRBJ2-1, with 9 bases matching TRBD2. Germline V gives CDR1 SGDLS, CDR2 YYNGEE. This CDR3 region has 16 residues. The V and J ends lost 4 bases and 2 bases, in that order; junction bases with no gene match: 7.

The V call is TRBV10-2, the J call TRBJ2-3; 8 bases fit TRBD2. V gave up 4 bases and J gave up 1 base; unmatched junction bases: 4. The CDR3 is 15 residues long. The germline V gene encodes CDR1 WSHSY and CDR2 SAAADI. The DNA for the CDR3 is TGCGCCAGCAGTGCCTTGCGGGGGGGCACAGATACGCAGTATTTT. Protein sequence: CASSALRGGTDTQYF.

The genes are TRBV12-3 or TRBV12-4 and TRBJ1-3; D not resolved. This CDR3 is 13 amino acids long. V was clipped by 7 bases and J by 4 bases, with 11 bases between them. CDR3 sequence (DNA): TGTGCCAGCACGAGAATTACCGGAAACACCATATATTTT. Translation gives CASTRITGNTIYF.

The J gene is TRBJ1-1, the V gene TRBV4-1, with 12 positions matching TRBD1. This CDR3 region has 16 residues. Unmatched junction bases numbered 8, after V lost 4 bases and J lost 5 bases. The germline V gene has CDR1 MGHRA and CDR2 YSYEKL. The CDR3 reads CASSPRDRGRGTEAFF. The CDR3 DNA reads TGCGCCAGCAGCCCCCGGGACAGGGGGCGGGGGACTGAAGCTTTCTTT.

This chain links TRBV19 with TRBJ1-5; TRBD1 might be the D (6 bases). Trimming stripped 8 bases from V and 1 base from J, with 18 bases between. Germline CDR1 reads LNHDA; CDR2 reads SQIVND (reference sequence). The CDR3 loop spans 16 amino acids. The CDR3 nucleotides are TGTGCCAGTCGAAGAAACAGGGATCTGAGCAATCAGCCCCAGCATTTT. This encodes CASRRNRDLSNQPQHF.

The chain has TRBV4-1 and TRBJ2-3, with 8 bases matching TRBD2. CDR1 and CDR2 from the germline V gene are MGHRA and YSYEKL. The junction had 6 bases not matched to a gene; V was cut back by 1 base and J by 0 bases. The CDR3 has 17 residues. For the CDR3, the DNA is TGCGCCAGCAGCCAAGCTCCAGCGGGGGTTAGCACAGATACGCAGTATTTT. Encoded protein: CASSQAPAGVSTDTQYF.

The chain combines TRBV7-2 with TRBJ2-7, with D perhaps TRBD2 (7 bases). Looked up from germline, CDR1 is SGHTA and CDR2 is FQGNSA. V lost 3 bases and J lost 2, with 11 bases in between. The CDR3 consists of 14 residues. This chain's CDR3 is CASSFGGGPYEQYV. The CDR3 nucleotides are TGTGCCAGCAGCTTTGGCGGGGGCCCCTACGAGCAGTACGTC.

The CDR3 nucleotides are TGTGCCAGCAGCGTAGCCTCCGGTCCTAACTATGGCTACACCTTC. This gives the protein CASSVASGPNYGYTF. The chain carries TRBV9 and TRBJ1-2; D remains unclear. Germline V CDR1 and CDR2: SGDLS, YYNGEE. The CDR3 consists of 15 residues. Trimming took off 0 bases at V and 0 bases at J, with 9 bases between the two ends.

CDR3 DNA: TGTGCCAGCAGTGAACTGGGACAGGGGCGCGGCTACACCTTC. Protein: CASSELGQGRGYTF. The chain has TRBV2 and TRBJ1-2; TRBD1 matches 10 bases. The CDR3 is made up of 14 amino acids. CDR1 and CDR2 from the germline V gene are SNHLY and FYNNEI. Losses at the gene ends were 2 bases for V and 8 bases for J; bases not matched to a gene: 5.

This chain uses TRBV2 with TRBJ1-2, with TRBD1 identical over 7 bases. CDR1 is SNHLY, CDR2 FYNNEI, per germline. V trimming: 5 bases; J trimming: 4 bases; junction bases outside the gene matches: 4. The CDR3 is 13 residues long. This chain's CDR3 is CASSLGTVYGYTF. CDR3 bases: TGTGCCAGCAGTTTGGGGACAGTCTATGGCTACACCTTC.

The chain uses TRBV9 and TRBJ2-1, with 8 bases that match TRBD2. Germline lookup yields CDR1 SGDLS and CDR2 YYNGEE. The CDR3 spans 16 residues. Trimming took 0 bases from V and 5 from J; bases not matched to a gene: 7. The CDR3 region is CASSVDGSGGNNEQFF. The CDR3 DNA reads TGTGCCAGCAGCGTAGACGGAAGCGGGGGAAACAATGAGCAGTTCTTC.

The chain joins TRBV7-8 to TRBJ2-5, with D maybe TRBD2 (6 bases). CDR1 and CDR2 (germline): SGHVS, FQNEAQ. The CDR3 contains 17 residues. V shed 0 bases and J shed 3 bases, with 17 bases lying between them. The CDR3 spells CASSLARGREEEETQYF. The CDR3 region has the DNA TGTGCCAGCAGCTTAGCGCGGGGCAGGGAAGAAGAAGAGACCCAGTACTTC.

The rearrangement joins TRBV2 to TRBJ1-6, with D unclear. V shed 1 base and J shed 3 bases, with 10 bases lying between them. Germline lookup yields CDR1 SNHLY and CDR2 FYNNEI. The CDR3 is 16 residues long. CDR3 bases: TGTGCCAGCAGTGAAGGGCCGGGTATCTATAATTCACCCCTCCACTTT. This gives the protein CASSEGPGIYNSPLHF.

The chain recombines TRBV5-1 with TRBJ1-6, with 8 bases that match TRBD1. CDR3 length: 15 amino acids. The J segment lost 7 bases and the V segment lost 4 bases, leaving 7 bases of the junction unmatched. Germline CDR1 and CDR2: SGHRS and YFSETQ. The CDR3 loop is CASSLHRDRNSPLHF. In DNA, the CDR3 is TGCGCCAGCAGCCTCCACCGGGACAGGAATTCACCCCTCCACTTT.

The chain employs TRBV24-1 and TRBJ1-1; 7 nucleotides match TRBD1. The V segment lost 9 bases and the J segment 3 bases; nucleotides outside the gene matches: 6. Germline CDR1 is KGHDR and CDR2 is SFDVKD. The CDR3 contains 13 residues. The CDR3 DNA reads as TGTGCCACCTCCGCGACAGGGTACACTGAAGCTTTCTTT. Residues: CATSATGYTEAFF.

This chain uses TRBV9 with TRBJ1-1, with TRBD1 matching 10 bases. The germline gives CDR1 SGDLS, CDR2 YYNGEE. The CDR3 spans 14 residues. Trimming cost V 3 bases and J 4 bases; bases outside gene matches: 3. CDR3 sequence (DNA): TGTGCCAGCAGCGGATGGACAGGGGGCACTGAAGCTTTCTTT. Translated, it gives CASSGWTGGTEAFF.

This chain uses TRBV14 with TRBJ1-2, with D perhaps TRBD1 (6 bases). Trimming cost V 1 base and J 10 bases, with 13 bases left between them. The CDR3 contains 13 residues. Germline V lookup: CDR1 SGHDN, CDR2 FVKESK. The CDR3 DNA follows: TGTGCCAGCAGCCAAGTGCCAGGGGTTTTCTACACCTTC. The encoded protein is CASSQVPGVFYTF.

The V gene is TRBV5-6, the J gene TRBJ2-3; tentative D call: TRBD1 (5 bases). The V and J ends lost 7 bases and 2 bases respectively, with 14 bases between them. The CDR3 has 14 residues. Per germline, CDR1 SGHDT and CDR2 YYEEEE. Here the CDR3 reads CASCTQGYTDTQYF. CDR3 coding DNA: TGTGCCAGCTGTACCCAGGGTTACACAGATACGCAGTATTTT.

As to this clone: Other nucleotide sequences from this sample produce the same CDR3. This chain uses TRBV12-5 with TRBJ1-6; 11 bases fit TRBD1. The ends lost 6 bases at V and 10 bases at J; junction bases unmatched: 5. This CDR3 has 14 amino acids. Germline V CDR1 and CDR2: LGHNT, FRNRAP. The CDR3 DNA follows: TGTGCTAGTGGGCCGGGACAGGGGGGATCACCCCTCCACTTT. Amino acid sequence: CASGPGQGGSPLHF.

The J gene is TRBJ2-1, the V gene TRBV4-1; 9 nucleotides align to TRBD1. This CDR3 region has 15 residues. The germline V gene has CDR1 MGHRA and CDR2 YSYEKL. Trimming at V came to 3 bases and at J to 3 bases, leaving 3 bases not matched to a gene. CDR3 nucleotides: TGCGCCAGCAGCCAGGGACAGGGAGGCTACAATGAGCAGTTCTTC. It codes for CASSQGQGGYNEQFF.

V gene TRBV9 combines with J gene TRBJ1-1; the D gene is possibly TRBD1 (6 bases). Germline V gives CDR1 SGDLS, CDR2 YYNGEE. The CDR3 length is 14 residues. The V end was cut by 0 bases, the J end by 10 bases, with 16 bases between. The CDR3 here is CASSVDSGQLIAFF. CDR3 nucleotides: TGTGCCAGCAGCGTAGACTCTGGACAGCTGATAGCTTTCTTT. Full variable domain (remainder filled in from reference TRBV9 and TRBJ1-1): DSGVTQTPKHLITATGQRVTLRCSPRSGDLSVYWYQQSLDQGLQFLIQYYNGEERAKGNILERFSAQQFPDLHSELNLSSLELGDSALYFCASSVDSGQLIAFFGQGTRLTVV.

This clone turned up a few times. The chain recombines TRBV12-3 or TRBV12-4 with TRBJ1-3; D call uncertain. The CDR3 runs to 13 residues. Trimming took off 11 bases at V and 0 bases at J, with 11 bases between the two ends. The CDR3 is CAHASYSGNTIYF. The CDR3 DNA reads as TGTGCCCACGCGAGTTACTCTGGAAACACCATATATTTT.